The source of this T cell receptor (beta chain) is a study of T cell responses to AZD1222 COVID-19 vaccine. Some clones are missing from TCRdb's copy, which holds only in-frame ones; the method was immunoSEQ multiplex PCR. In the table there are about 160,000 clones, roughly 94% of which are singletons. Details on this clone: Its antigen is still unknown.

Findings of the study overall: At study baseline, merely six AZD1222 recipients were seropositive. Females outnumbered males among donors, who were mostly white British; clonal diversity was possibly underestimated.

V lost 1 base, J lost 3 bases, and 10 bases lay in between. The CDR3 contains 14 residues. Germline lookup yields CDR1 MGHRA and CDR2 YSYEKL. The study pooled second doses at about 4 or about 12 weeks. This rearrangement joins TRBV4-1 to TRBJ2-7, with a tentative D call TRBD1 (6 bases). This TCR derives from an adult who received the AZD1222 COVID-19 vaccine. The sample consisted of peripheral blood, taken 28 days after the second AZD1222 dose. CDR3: CASSQGTEIYEQYF. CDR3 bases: TGCGCCAGCAGCCAAGGGACAGAGATCTACGAGCAGTACTTC.